This T cell receptor (beta chain) stems from a study of T cell responses to AZD1222 COVID-19 vaccine. Study results and caveats: In a largely white British group with more females than males, clonal diversity was possibly underestimated. An increase in Spike-specific TCR breadth and depth was observed after two AZD1222 doses. Only 6 or 7 individuals given AZD1222 were seropositive at baseline. The reported proportion of spike-specific TCRs targeting unmutated variant regions was nearly half.

Profiled with immunoSEQ multiplex PCR; TCRdb holds only in-frame clones, not every one. The sample lists about 120,000 clones, about 92% occurring once. The length of the CDR3 is 15 residues. Germline assignment: CDR1 SGHRS and CDR2 YFSETQ. As to this clone: Its specificity is not known. Mismatch with germline at one junction end may stem from a read error.

The chain joins TRBV5-1 to TRBJ2-1, with TRBD2 identical over 13 bases. The sequence was obtained from an adult who received the AZD1222 COVID-19 vaccine. The sequencing used peripheral blood, collected 28 days after the second AZD1222 dose. This CDR3 reads CASGLGLAGSDEQFF. CDR3 DNA: TGCGCCAGCGGCTTGGGACTAGCGGGGTCTGATGAGCAGTTCTTC. Based on the CDR3 plus reference TRBV5-1 and TRBJ2-1, the full variable domain is KAGVTQTPRYLIKTRGQQVTLSCSPISGHRSVSWYQQTPGQGLQFLFEYFSETQRNKGNFPGRFSGRQFSNSRSEMNVSTLELGDSALYLCASGLGLAGSDEQFFGPGTRLTVL.